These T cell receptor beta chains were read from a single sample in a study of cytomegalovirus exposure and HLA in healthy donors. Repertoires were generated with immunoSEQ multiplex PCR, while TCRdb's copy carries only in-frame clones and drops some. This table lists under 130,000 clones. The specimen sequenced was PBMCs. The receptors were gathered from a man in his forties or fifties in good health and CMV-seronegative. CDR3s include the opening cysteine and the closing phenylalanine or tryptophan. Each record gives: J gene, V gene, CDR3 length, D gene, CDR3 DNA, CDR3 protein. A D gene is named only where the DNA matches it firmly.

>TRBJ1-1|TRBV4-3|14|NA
TGCGCCAGCAGCGGCCGGGGAAAGGGGGCTGAAGCTTTCTTT
CASSGRGKGAEAFF
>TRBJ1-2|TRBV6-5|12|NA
TGTGCCAGCAGTAGTGGCCCCGCTGGCTACACCTTC
CASSSGPAGYTF
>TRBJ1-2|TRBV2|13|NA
TGTGCCAGCAGTTTAGGGGGAAGCTATGGCTACACCTTC
CASSLGGSYGYTF
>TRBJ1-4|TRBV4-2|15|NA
TGTGCCAGCAGCCAAGTGAAAGGGGATCTTGAAAAACTGTTTTTT
CASSQVKGDLEKLFF
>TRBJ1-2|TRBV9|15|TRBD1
TGTGCCAGCAGCGCTGACAGGGACCATCTATGGGGCTACACCTTC
CASSADRDHLWGYTF
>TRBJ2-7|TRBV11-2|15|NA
TGTGCCAGCAGCTCTGCGGCGGGGATCTACTACGAGCAGTACTTC
CASSSAAGIYYEQYF
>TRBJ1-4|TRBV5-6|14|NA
TGTGCCAGCAGCTTGCCCCGTAGGGGGGAAAAACTGTTTTTT
CASSLPRRGEKLFF
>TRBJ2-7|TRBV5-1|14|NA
TGCGCCAGCAGCCCAGGACTGAGTAACTACGAGCAGTACTTC
CASSPGLSNYEQYF
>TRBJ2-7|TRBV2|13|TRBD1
TGTGCCAGCAGTCCGGACAGGGGCTACGAGCAGTACTTC
CASSPDRGYEQYF
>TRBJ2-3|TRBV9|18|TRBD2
TGTGCCAGCAGCGTTCACTCCGGGACTAGCGGAAACACAGATACGCAGTATTTT
CASSVHSGTSGNTDTQYF
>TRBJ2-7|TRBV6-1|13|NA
TGTGCCAGCAAGAGGGCCGACCCCTACGAGCAGTACTTC
CASKRADPYEQYF
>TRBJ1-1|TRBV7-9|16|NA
TGTGCCAGCAGCTTAGTCGATCAGGGAATGAACACTGAAGCTTTCTTT
CASSLVDQGMNTEAFF
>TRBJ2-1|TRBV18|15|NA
TGTGCCAGCTCAGCCGGGACTGCCCCTGACAATGAGCAGTTCTTC
CASSAGTAPDNEQFF